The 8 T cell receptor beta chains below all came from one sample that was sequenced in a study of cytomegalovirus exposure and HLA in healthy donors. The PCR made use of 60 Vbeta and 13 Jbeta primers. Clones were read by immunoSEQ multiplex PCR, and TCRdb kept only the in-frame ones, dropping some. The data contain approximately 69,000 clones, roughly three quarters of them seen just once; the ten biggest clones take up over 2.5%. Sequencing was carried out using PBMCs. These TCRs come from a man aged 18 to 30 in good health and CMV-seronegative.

The chain's CDR3 is CASRSWRGRPETQYF. CDR3 nucleotides: TGTGCCAGCAGGAGTTGGAGGGGGCGCCCGGAGACCCAGTACTTC. The chain employs TRBV6-6 and TRBJ2-5, with TRBD1 as a possible D gene (7 bases). Germline lookup yields CDR1 MNHNY and CDR2 SVGAGI (reference sequence). V dropped 6 bases and J dropped 5 bases, with 19 bases sitting between them. The CDR3 contains 15 residues.

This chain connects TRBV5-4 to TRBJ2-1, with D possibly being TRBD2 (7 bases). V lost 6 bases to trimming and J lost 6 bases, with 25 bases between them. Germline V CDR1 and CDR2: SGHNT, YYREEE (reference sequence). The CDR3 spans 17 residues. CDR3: CASTPATDWGGPNEQFF. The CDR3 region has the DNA TGTGCCAGCACCCCTGCTACGGACTGGGGGGGCCCCAATGAGCAGTTCTTC.

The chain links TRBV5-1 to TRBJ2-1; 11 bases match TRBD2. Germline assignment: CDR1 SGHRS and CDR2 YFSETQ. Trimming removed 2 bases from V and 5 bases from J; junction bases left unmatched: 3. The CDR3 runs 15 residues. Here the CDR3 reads CASSFLAGGNNEQFF. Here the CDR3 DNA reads TGCGCCAGCAGCTTCCTAGCGGGGGGTAACAATGAGCAGTTCTTC.

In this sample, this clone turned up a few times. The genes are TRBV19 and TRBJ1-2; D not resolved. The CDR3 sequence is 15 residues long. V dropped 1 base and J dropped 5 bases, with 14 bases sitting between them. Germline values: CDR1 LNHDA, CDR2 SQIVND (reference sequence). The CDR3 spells CASSIAFGVLYGYTF. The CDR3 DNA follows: TGTGCCAGTAGTATAGCGTTCGGGGTCCTGTATGGCTACACCTTC.

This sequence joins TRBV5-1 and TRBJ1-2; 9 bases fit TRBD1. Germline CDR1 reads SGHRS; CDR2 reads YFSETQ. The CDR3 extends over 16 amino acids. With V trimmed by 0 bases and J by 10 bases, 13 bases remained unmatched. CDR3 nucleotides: TGCGCCAGCAGCTTGGCCGGAACAGGGGGCAAGGATGACTACACCTTC. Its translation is CASSLAGTGGKDDYTF.

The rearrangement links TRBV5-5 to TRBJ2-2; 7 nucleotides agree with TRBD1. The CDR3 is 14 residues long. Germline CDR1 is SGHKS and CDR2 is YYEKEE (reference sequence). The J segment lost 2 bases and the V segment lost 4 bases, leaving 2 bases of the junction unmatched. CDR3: CASSGTANTGELFF. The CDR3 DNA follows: TGTGCCAGCAGCGGGACAGCAAACACCGGGGAGCTGTTTTTT.

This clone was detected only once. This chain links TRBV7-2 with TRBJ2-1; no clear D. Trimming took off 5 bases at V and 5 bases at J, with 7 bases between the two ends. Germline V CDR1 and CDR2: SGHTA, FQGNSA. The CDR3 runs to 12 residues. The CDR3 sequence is CASSPLNNEQFF. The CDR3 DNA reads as TGTGCCAGCAGCCCCCTTAACAATGAGCAGTTCTTC.

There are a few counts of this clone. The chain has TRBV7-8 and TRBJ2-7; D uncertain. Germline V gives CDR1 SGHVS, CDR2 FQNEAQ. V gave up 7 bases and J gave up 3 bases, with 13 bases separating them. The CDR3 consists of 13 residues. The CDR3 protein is CASTPPVGYEQYF. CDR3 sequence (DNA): TGTGCCAGCACCCCGCCGGTTGGCTACGAGCAGTACTTC.